One and the same sample provided the 10 T cell receptor beta chains below, sequenced in a study of blood T cell repertoires in COVID-19. Assay used: immunoSEQ multiplex PCR; TCRdb lists only in-frame clones, some missing. The table lists 110,000 to 150,000 clones, 70% to 90% of them singletons. Material for sequencing was PBMCs or T cells enriched from blood (not recorded which). These receptors all come from a man aged 50-60 years who had recovered from COVID-19.

The chain couples TRBV27 to TRBJ1-2; the match to TRBD1 covers 10 bases. The CDR3 sequence is 16 residues long. After removal of 4 bases from V and 8 bases from J, the junction contained 13 bases not matched to a gene. CDR1 is MNHEY and CDR2 is SMNVEV in the germline V gene (reference sequence). The CDR3: CASSSHIGGTGVGYTF. The CDR3 nucleotides are TGTGCCAGCAGTTCCCACATCGGCGGGACAGGGGTGGGCTACACCTTC.

The V and J genes are TRBV6-5 and TRBJ1-1, with TRBD1 matching over 7 bases. Germline-derived CDR1 and CDR2 are MNHEY and SVGAGI. V was clipped by 4 bases and J by 7 bases; unmatched bases: 12. This CDR3 is built from 15 residues. The CDR3 DNA reads as TGTGCCAGCAGTTTACACGGGACAGCTAGATTTGAAGCTTTCTTT. This gives the protein CASSLHGTARFEAFF.

The sample holds one count of this clone. The chain combines TRBV7-2 with TRBJ1-1; tentative D call: TRBD1 (6 bases). Germline V gene data show CDR1 as SGHTA and CDR2 as FQGNSA. CDR3 length: 14 amino acids. Trimming removed 4 bases from V and 0 bases from J, with 9 bases in between. The CDR3 sequence: CASSYRAMNTEAFF. Written as DNA, the CDR3 is TGTGCCAGCAGCTACAGGGCCATGAACACTGAAGCTTTCTTT.

The DNA for the CDR3 is TGTGCCAGTAGTCCGGACAGGGGGCATGAGCAGTTCTTC. The encoded protein is CASSPDRGHEQFF. The rearrangement joins TRBV19 to TRBJ2-1; 11 bases match TRBD1. The V and J ends lost 5 bases and 8 bases, in that order; junction bases with no gene match: 2. Per germline, CDR1 LNHDA and CDR2 SQIVND (reference sequence). This CDR3 comprises 13 residues. The variable domain in full, with the rest retrieved from reference TRBV19 and TRBJ2-1, is DGGITQSPKYLFRKEGQNVTLSCEQNLNHDAMYWYRQDPGQGLRLIYYSQIVNDFQKGDIAEGYSVSREKKESFPLTVTSAQKNPTAFYLCASSPDRGHEQFFGPGTRLTVL.

The chain employs TRBV7-9 and TRBJ1-4; D is unclear. Germline CDR1 is SEHNR and CDR2 is FQNEAQ (reference sequence). Trimming removed 3 bases at V and 0 bases at J, with 14 bases between. This CDR3 comprises 17 residues. CDR3 loop: CASSFLIGKATNEKLFF. CDR3 nucleotide sequence: TGTGCCAGCAGCTTTTTGATTGGCAAAGCAACTAATGAAAAACTGTTTTTT.

The table lists this clone with a few counts. This chain connects TRBV7-8 to TRBJ1-5; a possible D gene is TRBD1 (6 bases). V was trimmed by 3 bases and J by 3 bases, leaving 12 bases between them. The CDR3 totals 15 residues. CDR1 SGHVS and CDR2 FQNEAQ come from the germline V gene. Here the CDR3 reads CASSLYRDYNQPQHF. CDR3 DNA: TGTGCCAGCAGCTTGTACAGGGACTACAATCAGCCCCAGCATTTT.

This chain links TRBV19 with TRBJ1-4; D unclear. The CDR3 totals 13 residues. From germline, CDR1 is LNHDA and CDR2 SQIVND (reference sequence). The ends were cut back, 3 bases at V and 5 bases at J, with 7 bases in the middle. CDR3 in amino acids: CASSMARNEKLFF. CDR3 sequence (DNA): TGTGCCAGTAGTATGGCCAGGAATGAAAAACTGTTTTTT.

V and J are TRBV18 and TRBJ1-2; maybe TRBD1 (5 bases). V dropped 5 bases and J dropped 7 bases, with 14 bases sitting between them. CDR1 and CDR2 (germline): KGHSH, LQKENI. The CDR3 covers 13 residues. As DNA, the CDR3 is TGTGCCAGCTCAGGAGGGACCGTCCCTGGCTACACCTTC. Protein: CASSGGTVPGYTF.

This clone came up once. This chain links TRBV6-5 with TRBJ2-5, with TRBD2 matching 8 bases. The CDR3 consists of 15 residues. Germline CDR1 is MNHEY and CDR2 is SVGAGI. The V gene end was trimmed by 5 bases and the J gene end by 4 bases; junction bases not matched to a gene: 9. The CDR3 spells CASSPRGGRGETQYF. The CDR3 bases are TGTGCCAGCAGTCCCCGGGGGGGCAGGGGAGAGACCCAGTACTTC.

This chain uses TRBV7-2 with TRBJ1-4, with a weak D call TRBD1 (6 bases). The CDR3 has 14 amino acids. Trimming left V 6 bases short and J 5 bases short, with 13 bases between. The germline V gene has CDR1 SGHTA and CDR2 FQGNSA. Here the CDR3 DNA reads TGTGCCAGCAGGGGCGGACAGCTAAATGAAAAACTGTTTTTT. Translating it yields CASRGGQLNEKLFF. Supplemented by reference TRBV7-2 and TRBJ1-4, the full variable domain reads GAGVSQSPSNKVTEKGKDVELRCDPISGHTALYWYRQSLGQGLEFLIYFQGNSAPDKSGLPSDRFSAERTGGSVSTLTIQRTQQEDSAVYLCASRGGQLNEKLFFGSGTQLSVL.